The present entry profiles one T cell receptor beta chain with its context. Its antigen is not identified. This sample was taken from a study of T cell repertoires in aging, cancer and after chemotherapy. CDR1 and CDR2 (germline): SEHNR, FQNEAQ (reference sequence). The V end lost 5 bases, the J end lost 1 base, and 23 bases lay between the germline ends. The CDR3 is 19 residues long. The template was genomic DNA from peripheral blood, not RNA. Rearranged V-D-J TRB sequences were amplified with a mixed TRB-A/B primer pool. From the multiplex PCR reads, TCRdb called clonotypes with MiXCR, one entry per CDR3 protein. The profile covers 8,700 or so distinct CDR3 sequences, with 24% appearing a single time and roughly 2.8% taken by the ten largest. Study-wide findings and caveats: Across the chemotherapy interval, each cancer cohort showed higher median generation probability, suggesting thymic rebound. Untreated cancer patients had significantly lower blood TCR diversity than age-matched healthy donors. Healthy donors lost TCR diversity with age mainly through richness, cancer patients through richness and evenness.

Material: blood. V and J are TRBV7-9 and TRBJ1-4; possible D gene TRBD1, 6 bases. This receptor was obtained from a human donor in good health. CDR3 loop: CASSPPRGGGRVTNEKLFF. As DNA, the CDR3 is TGTGCCAGCAGCCCCCCCCGGGGTGGGGGGCGGGTAACTAATGAAAAACTGTTTTTT.